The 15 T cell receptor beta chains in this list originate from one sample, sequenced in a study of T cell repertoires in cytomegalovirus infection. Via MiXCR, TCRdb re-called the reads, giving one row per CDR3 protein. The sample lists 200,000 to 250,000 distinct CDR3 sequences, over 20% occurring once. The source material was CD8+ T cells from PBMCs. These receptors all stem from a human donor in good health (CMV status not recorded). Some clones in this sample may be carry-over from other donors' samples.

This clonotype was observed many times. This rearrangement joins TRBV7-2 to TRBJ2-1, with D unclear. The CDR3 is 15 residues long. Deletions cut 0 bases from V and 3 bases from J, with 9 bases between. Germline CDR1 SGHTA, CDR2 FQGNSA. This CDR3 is CASSLAGRLYNEQFF. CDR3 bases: TGTGCCAGCAGCTTAGCGGGCCGCCTCTACAATGAGCAGTTCTTC.

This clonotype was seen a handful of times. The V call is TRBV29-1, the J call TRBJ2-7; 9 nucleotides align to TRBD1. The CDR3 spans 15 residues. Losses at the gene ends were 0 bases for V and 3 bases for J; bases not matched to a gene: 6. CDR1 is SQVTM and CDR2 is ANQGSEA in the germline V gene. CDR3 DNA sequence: TGCAGCGTTGAAGATTGGACAGGGGAATACTACGAGCAGTACTTC. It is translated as CSVEDWTGEYYEQYF.

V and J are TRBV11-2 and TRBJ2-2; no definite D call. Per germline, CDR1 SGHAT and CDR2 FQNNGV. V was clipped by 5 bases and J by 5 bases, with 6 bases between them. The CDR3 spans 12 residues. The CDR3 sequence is CASSPMTGELFF. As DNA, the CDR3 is TGTGCCAGCAGCCCAATGACCGGGGAGCTGTTTTTT.

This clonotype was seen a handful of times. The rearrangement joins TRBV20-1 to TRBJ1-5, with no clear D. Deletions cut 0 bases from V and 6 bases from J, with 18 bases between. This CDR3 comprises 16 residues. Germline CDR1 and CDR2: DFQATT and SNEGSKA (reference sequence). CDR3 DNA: TGCAGTGCTAGAGATCTTGGGAAGGATCTAAGTCAGCCCCAGCATTTT. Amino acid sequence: CSARDLGKDLSQPQHF.

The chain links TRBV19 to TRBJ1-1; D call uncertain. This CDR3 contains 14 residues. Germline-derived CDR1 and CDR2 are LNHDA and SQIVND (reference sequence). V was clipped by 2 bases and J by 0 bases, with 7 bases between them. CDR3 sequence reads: CASSIWSMNTEAFF. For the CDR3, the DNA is TGTGCCAGTAGTATATGGAGCATGAACACTGAAGCTTTCTTT.

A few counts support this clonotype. For the CDR3, the DNA is TGTGCCAGCAGTCCCCCCGACAGGGGGCTTCGGAATGAGCAGTTCTTC. Translating gives CASSPPDRGLRNEQFF. The chain links TRBV28 to TRBJ2-1; 10 bases match TRBD1. Germline loops: CDR1 MDHEN, CDR2 SYDVKM. The CDR3 runs 16 residues. J gave up 7 bases and V 5 bases, and 11 bases lay outside the gene matches.

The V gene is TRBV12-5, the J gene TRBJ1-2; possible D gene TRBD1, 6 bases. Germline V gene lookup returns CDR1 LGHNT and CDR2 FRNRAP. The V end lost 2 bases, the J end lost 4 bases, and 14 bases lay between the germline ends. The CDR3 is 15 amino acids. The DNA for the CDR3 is TGTGCTAGTGGTTTGCCCTACAGGGTCGGCTATGGCTACACCTTC. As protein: CASGLPYRVGYGYTF.

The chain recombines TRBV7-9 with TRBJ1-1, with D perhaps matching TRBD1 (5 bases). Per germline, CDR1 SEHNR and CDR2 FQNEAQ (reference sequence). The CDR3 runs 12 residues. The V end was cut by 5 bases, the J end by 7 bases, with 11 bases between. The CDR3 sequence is CASSEGRSEAFF. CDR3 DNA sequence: TGTGCCAGCAGCGAGGGACGCAGTGAAGCTTTCTTT.

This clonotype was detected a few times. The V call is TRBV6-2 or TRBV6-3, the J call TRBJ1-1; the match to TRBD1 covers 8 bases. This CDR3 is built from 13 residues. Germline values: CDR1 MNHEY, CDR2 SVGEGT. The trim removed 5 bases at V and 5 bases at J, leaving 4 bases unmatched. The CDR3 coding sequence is TGTGCCAGCAGTACACAGGGGGTGACTGAAGCTTTCTTT. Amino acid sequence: CASSTQGVTEAFF.

The CDR3 bases are TGTGCCAGCAGCTTGACGGGGGGCAACACCGGGGAGCTGTTTTTT. Translated, it gives CASSLTGGNTGELFF. The chain has TRBV5-5 and TRBJ2-2; perhaps TRBD2 as D (7 bases). V was clipped by 1 base and J by 2 bases, with 9 bases between them. The length of the CDR3 is 15 residues. Germline CDR1 and CDR2: SGHKS and YYEKEE (reference sequence).

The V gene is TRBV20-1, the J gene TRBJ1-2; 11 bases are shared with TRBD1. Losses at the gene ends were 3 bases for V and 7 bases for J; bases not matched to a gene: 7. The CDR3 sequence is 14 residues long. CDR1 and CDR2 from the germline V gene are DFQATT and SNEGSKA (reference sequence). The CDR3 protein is CSASSRDRGFGYTF. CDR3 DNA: TGCAGTGCTAGCTCCCGGGACAGGGGGTTTGGCTACACCTTC.

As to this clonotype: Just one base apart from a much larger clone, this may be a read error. Here the CDR3 reads CASSVRESTPDTQNF. CDR3 bases: TGCGCCAGCAGCGTCAGGGAGTCAACACCAGATACGCAGAATTTT. The chain employs TRBV4-1 and TRBJ2-3; the D gene could be TRBD1 or TRBD2 (5 bases each). Germline V gene lookup returns CDR1 MGHRA and CDR2 YSYEKL. The CDR3 length is 15 residues.

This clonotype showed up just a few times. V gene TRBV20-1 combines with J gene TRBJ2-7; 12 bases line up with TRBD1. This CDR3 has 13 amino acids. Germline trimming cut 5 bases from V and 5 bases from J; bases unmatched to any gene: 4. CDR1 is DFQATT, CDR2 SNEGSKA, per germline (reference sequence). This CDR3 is CSAAGTGGDEQYF. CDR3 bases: TGCAGTGCTGCCGGGACAGGGGGCGACGAGCAGTACTTC.

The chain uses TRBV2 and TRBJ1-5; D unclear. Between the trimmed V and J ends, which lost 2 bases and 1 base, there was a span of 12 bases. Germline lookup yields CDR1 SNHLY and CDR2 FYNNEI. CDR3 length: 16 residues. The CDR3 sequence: CASSESAVGSNQPQHF. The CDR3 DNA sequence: TGTGCCAGCAGTGAATCGGCAGTGGGAAGCAATCAGCCCCAGCATTTT.

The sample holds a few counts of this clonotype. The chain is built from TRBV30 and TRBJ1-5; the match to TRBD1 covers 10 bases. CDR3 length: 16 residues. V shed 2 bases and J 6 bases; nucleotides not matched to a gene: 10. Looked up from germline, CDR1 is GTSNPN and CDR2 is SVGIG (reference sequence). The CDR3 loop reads CAWSPPGTGVAQPQHF. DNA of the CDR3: TGTGCCTGGAGTCCGCCTGGGACAGGGGTGGCTCAGCCCCAGCATTTT.